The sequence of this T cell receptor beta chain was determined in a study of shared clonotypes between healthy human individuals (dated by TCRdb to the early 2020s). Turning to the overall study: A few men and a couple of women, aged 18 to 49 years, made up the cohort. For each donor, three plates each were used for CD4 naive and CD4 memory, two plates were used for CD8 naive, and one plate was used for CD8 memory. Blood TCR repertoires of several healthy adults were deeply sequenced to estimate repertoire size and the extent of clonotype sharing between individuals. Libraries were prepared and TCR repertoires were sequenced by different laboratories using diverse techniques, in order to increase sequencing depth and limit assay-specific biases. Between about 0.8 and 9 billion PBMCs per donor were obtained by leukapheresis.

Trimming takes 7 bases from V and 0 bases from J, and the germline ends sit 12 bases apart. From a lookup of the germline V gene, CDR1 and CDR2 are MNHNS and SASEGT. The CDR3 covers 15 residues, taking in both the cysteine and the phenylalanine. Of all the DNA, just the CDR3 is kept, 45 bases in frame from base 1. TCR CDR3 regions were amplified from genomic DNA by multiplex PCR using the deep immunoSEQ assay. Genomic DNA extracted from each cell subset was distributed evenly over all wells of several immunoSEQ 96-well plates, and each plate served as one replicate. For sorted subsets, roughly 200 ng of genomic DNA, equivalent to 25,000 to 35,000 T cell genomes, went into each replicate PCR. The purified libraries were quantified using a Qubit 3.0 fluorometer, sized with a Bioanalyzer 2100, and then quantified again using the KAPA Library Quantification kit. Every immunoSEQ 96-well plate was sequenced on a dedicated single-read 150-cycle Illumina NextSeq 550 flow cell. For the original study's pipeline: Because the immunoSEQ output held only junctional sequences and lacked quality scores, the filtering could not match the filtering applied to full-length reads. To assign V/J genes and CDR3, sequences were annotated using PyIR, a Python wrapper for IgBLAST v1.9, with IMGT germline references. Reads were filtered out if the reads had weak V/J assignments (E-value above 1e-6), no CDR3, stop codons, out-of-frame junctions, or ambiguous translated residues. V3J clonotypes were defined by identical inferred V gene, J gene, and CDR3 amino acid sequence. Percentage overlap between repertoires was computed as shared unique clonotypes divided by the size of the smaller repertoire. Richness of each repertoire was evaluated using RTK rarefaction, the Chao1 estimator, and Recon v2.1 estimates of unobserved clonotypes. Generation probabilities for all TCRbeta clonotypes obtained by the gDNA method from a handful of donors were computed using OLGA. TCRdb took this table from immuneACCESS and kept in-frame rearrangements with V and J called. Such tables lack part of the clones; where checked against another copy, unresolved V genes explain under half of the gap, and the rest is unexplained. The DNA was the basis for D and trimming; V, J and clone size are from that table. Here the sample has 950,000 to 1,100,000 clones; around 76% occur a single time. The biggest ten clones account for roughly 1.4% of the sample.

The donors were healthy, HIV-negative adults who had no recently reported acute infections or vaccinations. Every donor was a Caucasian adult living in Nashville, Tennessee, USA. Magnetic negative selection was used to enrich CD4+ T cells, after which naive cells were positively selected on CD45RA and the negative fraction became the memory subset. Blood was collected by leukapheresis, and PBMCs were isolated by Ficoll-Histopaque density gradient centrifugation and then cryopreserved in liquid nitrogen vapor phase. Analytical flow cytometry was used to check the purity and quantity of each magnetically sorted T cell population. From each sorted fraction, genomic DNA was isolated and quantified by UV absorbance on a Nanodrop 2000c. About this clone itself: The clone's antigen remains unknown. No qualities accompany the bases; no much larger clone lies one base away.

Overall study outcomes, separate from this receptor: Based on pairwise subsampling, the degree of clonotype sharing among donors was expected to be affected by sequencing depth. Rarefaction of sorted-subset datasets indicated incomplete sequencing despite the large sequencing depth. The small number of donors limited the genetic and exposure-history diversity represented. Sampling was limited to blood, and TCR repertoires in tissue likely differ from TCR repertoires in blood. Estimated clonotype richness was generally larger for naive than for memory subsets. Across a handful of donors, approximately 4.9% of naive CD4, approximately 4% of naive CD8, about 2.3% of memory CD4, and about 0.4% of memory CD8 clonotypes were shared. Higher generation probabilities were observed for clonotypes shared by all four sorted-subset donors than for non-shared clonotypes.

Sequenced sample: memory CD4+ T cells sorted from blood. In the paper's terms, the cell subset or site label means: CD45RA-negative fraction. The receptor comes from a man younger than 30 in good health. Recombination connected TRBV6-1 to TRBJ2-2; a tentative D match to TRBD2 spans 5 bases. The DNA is TGTGCCAGCACCCCCCGAGGGACGAACACCGGGGAGCTGTTTTTT. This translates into CASTPRGTNTGELFF.